This TCR beta chain was identified during a study of blood T cell repertoires in COVID-19. Turning to the study itself: Acute and convalescent COVID-19 specimens originated in the United States, Italy and Spain.

The germline gives CDR1 LGHNA, CDR2 YNFKEQ. V was pared by 4 bases and J by 9 bases, with 17 bases between. This CDR3 contains 14 residues. Profiled with immunoSEQ multiplex PCR; TCRdb holds only in-frame clones, not every one. The sample shows 80,000 to 100,000 clones, approximately 91% of them seen only once. The sequenced material came from peripheral blood. This TCR was sampled from a human donor with active COVID-19. The donor label of this sample is uncertain. The J gene is TRBJ2-3, the V gene TRBV4-2; the D is unclear. DNA of the CDR3: TGTGCCAGCAGCCCTACTAACCTAGACCCGACGCAGTATTTT. Its protein product is CASSPTNLDPTQYF.